Following are 32 T cell receptor beta chains from one sample sequenced in a study of cytomegalovirus exposure and HLA in healthy donors. 60 Vbeta and 13 Jbeta primers were used in PCR. Produced via immunoSEQ multiplex PCR; TCRdb's table is partial and in-frame only. The repertoire consists of 150,000 or so clones, with 79% occurring once and the leading ten covering 6.5% to 8%. The sample was PBMCs. The receptors originated from a woman aged 35 to 49 in good health and CMV-seropositive.

This chain uses TRBV5-4 with TRBJ2-5; the D is unclear. This CDR3 comprises 13 residues. V was shortened by 6 bases and J by 0 bases, with 9 bases between the two germline ends. Germline CDR1 is SGHNT and CDR2 is YYREEE (reference sequence). CDR3 nucleotide sequence: TGTGCCAGCACCGATGCGTACCAAGAGACCCAGTACTTC. This encodes CASTDAYQETQYF.

The chain combines TRBV4-1 with TRBJ1-4, with TRBD1 matching over 10 bases. Losses at the gene ends were 4 bases for V and 3 bases for J; bases not matched to a gene: 8. Germline CDR1 MGHRA, CDR2 YSYEKL. The CDR3 sequence is 17 residues long. DNA for the CDR3: TGCGCCAGCAGCCCGTCCCGGGACAGGGGATCTAATGAAAAACTGTTTTTT. Its protein is CASSPSRDRGSNEKLFF.

This clone has more than one count but fewer than ten. The chain links TRBV27 to TRBJ1-6; TRBD1 might be the D (5 bases). Looked up from germline, CDR1 is MNHEY and CDR2 is SMNVEV (reference sequence). This CDR3 contains 17 residues. V lost 2 bases and J lost 6, with 17 bases in between. In DNA, the CDR3 is TGTGCCAGCAGTTTAGGTCAGGGCCTCAGCCGTAATTCACCCCTCCACTTT. Translating gives CASSLGQGLSRNSPLHF.

This chain uses TRBV4-1 with TRBJ1-4; D uncertain. This CDR3 has 12 amino acids. Germline V gives CDR1 MGHRA, CDR2 YSYEKL. Trimming removed 0 bases at V and 6 bases at J, with 2 bases between. CDR3 residues: CASSQDYEKLFF. The CDR3 coding sequence is TGCGCCAGCAGCCAAGACTATGAAAAACTGTTTTTT.

This chain links TRBV28 with TRBJ1-3; 7 bases agree with TRBD1. The CDR3 runs to 15 residues. Germline V lookup: CDR1 MDHEN, CDR2 SYDVKM. The V segment lost 3 bases and the J segment 1 base; nucleotides outside the gene matches: 3. This CDR3 reads CASSFEQGSGNTIYF. DNA of the CDR3: TGTGCCAGCAGTTTCGAACAGGGGTCTGGAAACACCATATATTTT.

In this sample, this clone turned up once. The chain couples TRBV7-9 to TRBJ2-3, with 14 bases lining up with TRBD2. V shed 4 bases, J shed 7 bases, and the junction held 4 bases outside the gene matches. CDR1 is SEHNR, CDR2 FQNEAQ, per germline (reference sequence). The CDR3 is made up of 15 amino acids. Here the CDR3 reads CASSSGLAGVYTQYF. DNA of the CDR3: TGTGCCAGCAGCTCGGGACTAGCGGGGGTCTATACGCAGTATTTT.

The V gene is TRBV9, the J gene TRBJ2-7; weak D call: TRBD1 (6 bases). The germline V gene encodes CDR1 SGDLS and CDR2 YYNGEE. This CDR3 is 15 amino acids long. Trimming left V 4 bases short and J 6 bases short, with 20 bases between. The CDR3 reads CASSPAGTFSSEQYF. CDR3 nucleotide sequence: TGTGCCAGCAGCCCCGCCGGGACATTTTCAAGCGAGCAGTACTTC.

Only a few counts were recorded for this clone. V gene TRBV9 combines with J gene TRBJ1-2; 7 nucleotides agree with TRBD1. Germline CDR1 SGDLS, CDR2 YYNGEE. J gave up 7 bases and V 0 bases, and 6 bases lay outside the gene matches. The CDR3 totals 14 residues. The CDR3 region is CASSVGGTGAGYTF. CDR3 bases: TGTGCCAGCAGCGTAGGGGGCACAGGGGCTGGCTACACCTTC.

This sequence joins TRBV5-1 and TRBJ2-3; 11 bases are shared with TRBD2. Unmatched junction bases numbered 4, after V lost 6 bases and J lost 1 base. Germline V lookup: CDR1 SGHRS, CDR2 YFSETQ. The CDR3 is made up of 15 amino acids. CDR3 DNA: TGCGCCAGCACTTTTAGCGGGGGGGGCACAGATACGCAGTATTTT. This codes for CASTFSGGGTDTQYF.

This clone was detected once. This sample includes further DNA sequences coding for the same CDR3. The J gene is TRBJ2-1, the V gene TRBV7-9, with 7 nucleotides matching TRBD2. The germline V gene encodes CDR1 SEHNR and CDR2 FQNEAQ (reference sequence). Trimming took 5 bases from V and 0 from J; bases not matched to a gene: 7. The CDR3 is 16 residues long. CDR3 coding DNA: TGTGCCAGCAGCCCCCGCGGGGGAAGCTCCTACAATGAGCAGTTCTTC. Its protein is CASSPRGGSSYNEQFF.

The CDR3 nucleotides read TGTGCCAGCAGCTTTGTCGTTTACGAGCAGTACTTC. Its translation is CASSFVVYEQYF. The rearrangement links TRBV7-2 to TRBJ2-7; no clear D. V lost 3 bases and J lost 4, with 7 bases in between. The CDR3 extends over 12 amino acids. Per the germline V gene, CDR1 is SGHTA and CDR2 is FQGNSA.

This clone was detected only once. The chain couples TRBV29-1 to TRBJ2-7; D is ambiguous. The CDR3 sequence is 13 residues long. Trimming took off 3 bases at V and 3 bases at J, with 12 bases between the two ends. Germline V CDR1 and CDR2: SQVTM, ANQGSEA. The CDR3 DNA follows: TGCAGCGTTGAGGTTGGGCAGATCTACGAGCAGTACTTC. It is translated as CSVEVGQIYEQYF.

The chain uses TRBV6-1 and TRBJ1-2, with TRBD1 identical over 10 bases. The CDR3 is made up of 15 amino acids. Unmatched junction bases numbered 6, after V lost 8 bases and J lost 0 bases. From germline, CDR1 is MNHNS and CDR2 SASEGT. CDR3 coding DNA: TGTGCCAGCTGGGACAGGGGCCAAGCTAACTATGGCTACACCTTC. Its translation: CASWDRGQANYGYTF.

This clone has only one observation. The chain has TRBV27 and TRBJ1-2; D possibly corresponds to TRBD1 (5 bases). Germline CDR1 MNHEY, CDR2 SMNVEV (reference sequence). V was shortened by 2 bases and J by 0 bases, with 16 bases between the two germline ends. The CDR3 spans 17 residues. The CDR3 nucleotides read TGTGCCAGCAGTTTAGGAGGCGGGACGCCTGCTAACTATGGCTACACCTTC. It codes for CASSLGGGTPANYGYTF.

The chain recombines TRBV7-6 with TRBJ2-5; 9 bases are shared with TRBD2. CDR1 and CDR2 from the germline V gene are SGHVS and FNYEAQ. The CDR3 covers 14 residues. The V and J ends lost 5 bases and 5 bases, in that order; junction bases with no gene match: 6. The CDR3 loop reads CASSVAGGPETQYF. CDR3 in DNA: TGTGCCAGCAGCGTCGCGGGGGGGCCGGAGACCCAGTACTTC.

The CDR3 DNA follows: TGTGCCAGCAGCTTATCCCAACTATTGGTTAGGGCTTTCTTT. Protein product: CASSLSQLLVRAFF. The chain couples TRBV7-9 to TRBJ1-1; D not certain. With 2 bases removed from V and 11 bases from J, the gap between germline ends came to 18 bases. The CDR3 is 14 residues long. Per germline, CDR1 SEHNR and CDR2 FQNEAQ (reference sequence).

CDR3 bases: TGTGCCTGGAGTCTGTTCGGGGGGACCTACAATGAGCAGTTCTTC. Protein: CAWSLFGGTYNEQFF. V usage is TRBV30 and J usage is TRBJ2-1; TRBD2 matches at 7 bases. V shed 2 bases, J shed 2 bases, and the junction held 6 bases outside the gene matches. Looked up from germline, CDR1 is GTSNPN and CDR2 is SVGIG (reference sequence). The CDR3 contains 15 residues.

The genes are TRBV7-7 and TRBJ2-3; D possibly corresponds to TRBD1 (5 bases). Germline V gene data show CDR1 as SSHAT and CDR2 as FNYEAQ (reference sequence). V was shortened by 4 bases and J by 6 bases, with 17 bases between the two germline ends. CDR3 length equals 15 residues. For the CDR3, the DNA is TGTGCCAGCAGCTCGGCAGGGAAGGGGCGGGATACGCAGTATTTT. Its protein is CASSSAGKGRDTQYF.

The chain couples TRBV18 to TRBJ1-6; D is unclear. Trimming cost V 0 bases and J 9 bases, with 12 bases left between them. In germline, CDR1 is KGHSH, CDR2 LQKENI. This CDR3 is built from 15 residues. This CDR3 reads CASSPPAQGSSPLHF. As DNA, the CDR3 is TGTGCCAGCTCACCACCAGCCCAAGGGAGTTCACCCCTCCACTTT.

This clone was detected once. The chain joins TRBV2 to TRBJ2-7; 10 positions match TRBD2. Germline trimming cut 3 bases from V and 0 bases from J; bases unmatched to any gene: 2. The V gene's germline CDR1 is SNHLY and CDR2 FYNNEI. CDR3 length equals 15 residues. CDR3 bases: TGTGCCAGCAGTGAGCGACTAGCGGGCTCCTACGAGCAGTACTTC. Its protein is CASSERLAGSYEQYF.

The chain carries TRBV7-2 and TRBJ2-7, with 7 positions matching TRBD1. Germline V gives CDR1 SGHTA, CDR2 FQGNSA. J gave up 6 bases and V 4 bases, and 6 bases lay outside the gene matches. The length of the CDR3 is 13 residues. The CDR3 sequence is CASSSRQGLEQYF. DNA of the CDR3: TGTGCCAGCAGCTCCAGACAGGGCCTCGAGCAGTACTTC.

The chain recombines TRBV28 with TRBJ1-1; 9 positions match TRBD1. The germline V gene encodes CDR1 MDHEN and CDR2 SYDVKM. After removal of 2 bases from V and 0 bases from J, the junction contained 1 base not matched to a gene. The CDR3 covers 15 residues. The DNA for the CDR3 is TGTGCCAGCAGTTTAAGGGACAGGGTGAACACTGAAGCTTTCTTT. This translates into CASSLRDRVNTEAFF.

CDR3 in DNA: TGTGCCAGCAGCTTAGGGGGGCCGGAGACCCAGTACTTC. Translation gives CASSLGGPETQYF. V usage is TRBV11-2 and J usage is TRBJ2-5; possible D gene TRBD1, 6 bases. The V end was cut by 1 base, the J end by 5 bases, with 8 bases between. Germline values: CDR1 SGHAT, CDR2 FQNNGV. The length of the CDR3 is 13 residues.

This clone has only one observation. The V gene is TRBV5-4, the J gene TRBJ2-5; 8 nucleotides match TRBD2. CDR3 length: 17 amino acids. V lost 4 bases and J lost 4; bases outside the gene matches: 15. The germline V gene has CDR1 SGHNT and CDR2 YYREEE (reference sequence). CDR3 DNA sequence: TGTGCCAGCAGCGCCGGGGGGGAAGCCTCCAGAATAGAGACCCAGTACTTC. Encoded protein: CASSAGGEASRIETQYF.

V usage is TRBV5-1 and J usage is TRBJ2-1, with D maybe TRBD2 (6 bases). Germline CDR1 and CDR2: SGHRS and YFSETQ. This CDR3 has 16 residues. The V gene lost 3 bases and the J gene lost 5 bases, with 18 bases spanning the gap. The CDR3 is CASSYSGSSADNEQFF. The CDR3 coding sequence is TGCGCCAGCAGCTACTCCGGGAGCTCGGCTGACAATGAGCAGTTCTTC.

The chain carries TRBV5-1 and TRBJ2-7; the match to TRBD2 covers 9 bases. The CDR3 loop spans 15 amino acids. Germline V gene data show CDR1 as SGHRS and CDR2 as YFSETQ. Trimming took 0 bases from V and 7 from J; bases not matched to a gene: 8. This chain's CDR3 is CASSLGLAGVGEQYF. The CDR3, as DNA: TGCGCCAGCAGCTTGGGGTTAGCGGGGGTAGGGGAGCAGTACTTC.

The chain combines TRBV15 with TRBJ1-2; D might be TRBD1 (5 bases). The CDR3 has 13 amino acids. Between the trimmed V and J ends, which lost 6 bases and 11 bases, there was a span of 19 bases. The germline gives CDR1 LNHNV, CDR2 YYDKDF (reference sequence). The CDR3 is CATSDRGTGAYTF. Written as DNA, the CDR3 is TGTGCCACCAGTGACCGAGGGACGGGAGCATACACCTTC.

CDR3 bases: TGTGCCAGCTCCGGGGCTAACTATGGCTACACCTTC. Residues: CASSGANYGYTF. The J gene is TRBJ1-2, the V gene TRBV28; D is unclear. CDR1 and CDR2 from the germline V gene are MDHEN and SYDVKM. V lost 8 bases to trimming and J lost 0 bases, with 7 bases between them. CDR3 size: 12 residues.

This clone was found a few times. The chain joins TRBV5-4 to TRBJ1-1, with TRBD1 identical over 8 bases. The CDR3 loop spans 13 amino acids. Germline-derived CDR1 and CDR2 are SGHNT and YYREEE (reference sequence). J gave up 5 bases and V 6 bases, and 6 bases lay outside the gene matches. Here the CDR3 DNA reads TGTGCCAGCAAATCGGGACAGGCAACTGAAGCTTTCTTT. Protein product: CASKSGQATEAFF.

As regards this clone: The same CDR3 can be traced to other DNA sequences in this sample. The chain employs TRBV7-2 and TRBJ2-7; TRBD2 matches 9 bases. The CDR3 covers 15 residues. After removal of 5 bases from V and 3 bases from J, the junction contained 8 bases not matched to a gene. Germline assignment: CDR1 SGHTA and CDR2 FQGNSA. CDR3 sequence reads: CASSLTSGGGYEQYF. DNA of the CDR3: TGTGCCAGCAGCCTGACTAGCGGAGGCGGCTACGAGCAGTACTTC.

A single count supports this clone. The V and J genes are TRBV29-1 and TRBJ1-2; 7 positions agree with TRBD1. The germline V gene has CDR1 SQVTM and CDR2 ANQGSEA. This CDR3 contains 12 residues. V lost 7 bases and J lost 5; bases outside the gene matches: 7. The CDR3 sequence is CSAGQDPYGYTF. CDR3 nucleotide sequence: TGCAGCGCCGGACAGGACCCGTATGGCTACACCTTC.

The J gene is TRBJ2-1, the V gene TRBV6-1; D gene unclear. Trimming left V 4 bases short and J 14 bases short, with 9 bases between. This CDR3 has 10 amino acids. CDR1 and CDR2 (germline): MNHNS, SASEGT. The CDR3 bases are TGTGCCAGCAGTGGTAGCTGGGAGTTCTTC. Its protein is CASSGSWEFF.